These 9 T cell receptor beta chains came from one sample sequenced in a study of blood T cell repertoires in COVID-19 (dated by TCRdb to the early 2020s). Receptors were amplified or captured by the immunoSEQ multiplex PCR assay. TCRdb stores this immuneACCESS table with in-frame sequences only. Part of the clones is absent; in the studies checked, under half of the shortfall reflects unresolved V genes, and no reason is known for the rest. The sample has a few hundred thousand clones on record, around 89% of them singletons. The ten largest clones represent 5% to 7.5% of the sample. The sequencing input was peripheral blood. Every receptor here comes from a man in his late teens or twenties who had recovered from COVID-19.

The V gene is TRBV27, the J gene TRBJ1-2; unclear D gene. From germline, CDR1 is MNHEY and CDR2 SMNVEV (reference sequence). The CDR3 runs to 13 residues. V was trimmed by 5 bases and J by 2 bases, leaving 9 bases between them. The CDR3 region has the DNA TGTGCCAGCAGTCACGGGAGCAACTATGGCTACACCTTC. Amino acid sequence: CASSHGSNYGYTF.

V gene TRBV12-3 or TRBV12-4 combines with J gene TRBJ2-7; possibly TRBD2 for D (5 bases). The CDR3 length is 12 residues. V lost 6 bases to trimming and J lost 0 bases, with 6 bases between them. The CDR3 region has the DNA TGTGCCAGCAGGGGGAGCTCCTACGAGCAGTACTTC. Translation: CASRGSSYEQYF.

The rearrangement links TRBV7-2 to TRBJ2-3; D call uncertain. CDR1 is SGHTA, CDR2 FQGNSA, per germline. V gave up 5 bases and J gave up 3 bases, with 9 bases separating them. This CDR3 region has 13 residues. CDR3 region: CASSTPGTDTQYF. The DNA for the CDR3 is TGTGCCAGCAGCACCCCAGGAACAGATACGCAGTATTTT.

The chain has TRBV29-1 and TRBJ2-7, with 7 bases matching TRBD1. The ends lost 0 bases at V and 2 bases at J; junction bases unmatched: 7. Germline V gene data show CDR1 as SQVTM and CDR2 as ANQGSEA. This CDR3 comprises 15 residues. CDR3 region: CSVEDGDREPYEQYF. The CDR3 coding sequence is TGCAGCGTTGAAGATGGAGACAGGGAACCCTACGAGCAGTACTTC.

DNA of the CDR3: TGTGCCAGCAAACTTTACCCTGAAAACAATGAGCAGTTCTTC. It is translated as CASKLYPENNEQFF. J is TRBJ2-1 and V is TRBV2, with D unclear. Germline CDR1 and CDR2: SNHLY and FYNNEI. V was cut by 7 bases and J by 5 bases, with 15 bases left in between. The CDR3 runs 14 residues.

This clone was seen a handful of times. This sequence joins TRBV7-3 and TRBJ1-1; D might be TRBD1 (5 bases). Trimming took off 0 bases at V and 5 bases at J, with 10 bases between the two ends. CDR3 length: 14 amino acids. Germline V gene sequence: CDR1 SGHTA, CDR2 FQGTGA. In nucleotides, the CDR3 is TGTGCCAGCAGCTTAACAGGGGCTGGGACTGAAGCTTTCTTT. It encodes CASSLTGAGTEAFF.

The count of this clone is one. V gene TRBV18 combines with J gene TRBJ1-4; D gene unclear. V dropped 2 bases and J dropped 8 bases, with 18 bases sitting between them. CDR3 length: 16 amino acids. CDR1 KGHSH and CDR2 LQKENI come from the germline V gene. The CDR3 loop reads CASSPEDAGTREKLFF. DNA of the CDR3: TGTGCCAGCTCACCAGAGGACGCGGGAACTCGCGAAAAACTGTTTTTT.

The chain couples TRBV19 to TRBJ2-4; a possible D gene is TRBD1 (6 bases). The ends were cut back, 5 bases at V and 0 bases at J, with 11 bases in the middle. This CDR3 contains 15 residues. Germline assignment: CDR1 LNHDA and CDR2 SQIVND (reference sequence). The CDR3 sequence: CASSRQDLAKNIQYF. The CDR3 coding sequence is TGTGCCAGTAGTCGACAGGACCTAGCCAAAAACATTCAGTACTTC.

This clone was detected a few times. The CDR3: CASSQAKTSGNTGELFF. The DNA for the CDR3 is TGCGCCAGCAGCCAGGCAAAAACTAGCGGGAACACCGGGGAGCTGTTTTTT. The chain joins TRBV4-1 to TRBJ2-2; 8 nucleotides match TRBD2. The CDR3 spans 17 residues. Per the germline V gene, CDR1 is MGHRA and CDR2 is YSYEKL. The J segment lost 1 base and the V segment lost 3 bases, leaving 7 bases of the junction unmatched.